The rows below give T cell receptor beta chains drawn from one sample of a study of cytomegalovirus exposure and HLA in healthy donors. Profiling relied on immunoSEQ multiplex PCR, and the TCRdb table lists in-frame clones only, not all of them. Among over 65,000 clones listed, around 80% were seen once. The sequenced sample was PBMCs. These TCRs come from a woman in her thirties in good health and CMV-seropositive. Both conserved end residues are trimmed from each CDR3.

v_call	cdr3_aa
TRBV7-8	ASSLTQQVGNEQF
TRBV7-7	ASSPGTTRLETQY
TRBV19	ASRRQNYGYT
TRBV7-6	ASSPRPSGSPRGDTQY
TRBV5-4	ASSLANEAF
TRBV30	AWKLAGVWGIREQY
TRBV28	ASSLRLADPPWNEQF
TRBV10-3	AISAGGIETQY
TRBV6-5	ASKGDGNTEAF
TRBV30	AWSVGDRNYGYT
TRBV7-8	ASSLQGSWTEAF
TRBV27	ASSPAGLAGDEQY
TRBV6-6	ASSYSGQYGYT
TRBV21-1	ASSKSPRWDTGELF
TRBV9	ASSVAPASGGNTEAF
TRBV6-1	ASMRDSLQVPQH
TRBV10-1	ASRGRDRGRIGELF
TRBV2	ASSPRTGSYEQY
TRBV18	ASSPEINEKLF
TRBV6-5	ASTRQGTSSGELF
TRBV6-8	AKKDLSSYNEQF
TRBV9	ASSPRGSGLTDTQY